This T cell receptor (beta chain) emerged from a study of response to subunit inactivated influenza vaccine. Study-level results: Authors suggested seasonal influenza vaccinations each recruit few new T cells.

Using its own MiXCR run on the RT-PCR reads, TCRdb lists one record per CDR3 protein. The sample records about 580,000 distinct CDR3 sequences, around 15% being singletons. In its sample, this clonotype was seen a few times. The antigen is unknown. Sequencing was performed on PBMCs from blood, taken 11 to 12 days after vaccination. The receptor was derived from a middle-aged man who received an inactivated influenza vaccine.

CDR3: CASRPWDRGNGNTIYF. CDR3 nucleotide sequence: TGTGCCAGCAGGCCCTGGGACAGGGGGAACGGAAACACCATATATTTT. The genes are TRBV6-1 and TRBJ1-3; TRBD1 aligns across 11 bases. V shed 6 bases and J 4 bases; nucleotides not matched to a gene: 8. The CDR3 runs 16 residues. Germline CDR1 MNHNS, CDR2 SASEGT.